This TCR beta chain was profiled in a study of persistence of HIV-infected CD4 T cells. Points from the study as a whole: Degenerate expanded CDR3beta sequences were enriched among CMV- and Gag-responding cells.

Nonspecific anti-CD3/anti-CD28 bead stimulation represents the broad CD4+ T cell repertoire. Sorting selected CD4+ T cells upregulating both CD40 ligand and CD69. Sequencing used immunoSEQ version 4 in survey mode. Genomic DNA was diluted to around 10 ng/uL, up to 1 ug per sample. Profiled with immunoSEQ multiplex PCR; TCRdb holds only in-frame clones, not every one. The profile shows about 45,000 clones, around 90% of them singletons. Worth noting for this clone: Its specificity is not known.

This CDR3 contains 15 residues. CDR1 is SGHRS, CDR2 YFSETQ, per germline. The junction had 7 bases not matched to a gene; V was cut back by 4 bases and J by 5 bases. This specimen consisted of CD4+ T cells sorted from PBMCs after approximately 19-hour stimulation, obtained from a patient who received antiretroviral therapy. The receptor was derived from an adult woman with HIV who was CMV-seropositive. The chain uses TRBV5-1 and TRBJ1-4; 8 nucleotides align to TRBD1. The CDR3 region is CASSAGGGNNEKLFF. CDR3 bases: TGCGCCAGCAGCGCAGGGGGCGGCAACAATGAAAAACTGTTTTTT.